The 7 T cell receptor beta chains below were found in one sample sequenced in a study of CD8+ T cells in alopecia areata. Sorting of pooled cutaneous lymph node cells used CD4, CD8alpha, NKG2D, NKG2ACE and other markers. Isolated RNA was reverse transcribed into cDNA used as the sequencing template. Some clones are missing from TCRdb's copy, which holds only in-frame ones; the method was immunoSEQ multiplex PCR. Singletons are absent from the sample, which has 200,000 to 300,000 clones. Sequencing was done on a sample of CD4+ T cells sorted from a lymph node. The receptors shown here come from a C3H/HeJ mouse with alopecia areata. The strain's MHC haplotype is H2-k.

Only a few counts were recorded for this clone. The gene names given are mouse names. The observed sequence ends 4 residues before the CDR3 terminus, with the missing tail filled in from the germline J gene. The chain uses TRBV13-2 and TRBJ1-1; D possibly corresponds to TRBD1 (6 bases). The CDR3 covers 14 residues. Germline lookup yields CDR1 NNHNN and CDR2 SYGAGS (reference sequence). This chain's CDR3 is CASGDLGGRGEVFF. Partial CDR3 DNA: TGTGCCAGCGGTGATCTGGGGGGGCGCGGA.

The sample holds many counts of this clone. Gene names refer to mouse genes. The read ends 3 residues early relative to the CDR3; the germline J gene fills the gap. The rearrangement joins TRBV13-2 to TRBJ1-6, with 10 nucleotides matching TRBD1. TRBJ1-6 is noted as an ORF with a role that remains uncertain. V shed 1 base and J 3 bases; nucleotides not matched to a gene: 1. Looked up from germline, CDR1 is NNHNN and CDR2 is SYGAGS (reference sequence). This CDR3 has 16 amino acids. The CDR3 sequence is CASGDRTGGYNSPLYF. The DNA read from the CDR3 is TGTGCCAGCGGTGATCGGACAGGGGGCTATAATTCGCCC.

This clone was seen only a few times. Given a much more abundant clone one base away, this may be a read error. The germline and genes are mouse ones. The read ends 4 residues before the CDR3 terminus; that terminus is restored from the germline J gene. The V call is TRBV19, the J call TRBJ2-3; 9 bases are shared with TRBD2. Germline V gene lookup returns CDR1 FNHDT and CDR2 SITEND (reference sequence). This CDR3 has 15 amino acids. Trimming removed 3 bases from V and 0 bases from J; junction bases left unmatched: 2. The CDR3: CASSNGGASAETLYF. Partial CDR3 DNA: TGTGCCAGCAGTAATGGGGGGGCTAGTGCAGAA.

This clone was seen a handful of times. Germline and genes here are mouse. The read ends 4 residues before the CDR3 terminus; that terminus is restored from the germline J gene. The chain employs TRBV5 and TRBJ2-1, with D possibly matching TRBD1 (7 bases). The CDR3 has 16 residues. CDR1 LGHNA and CDR2 YNLKQL come from the germline V gene (reference sequence). With 0 bases removed from V and 3 bases from J, the gap between germline ends came to 12 bases. Incomplete CDR3 DNA: TGTGCCAGCAGCCAAGATCGAGGGGGCGGCTATGCT. This sequence encodes CASSQDRGGGYA. The whole CDR3 protein is CASSQDRGGGYAEQFF.

This clone was picked up a small number of times. The germline and genes are mouse ones. The read ends 4 residues early relative to the CDR3; the germline J gene fills the gap. The rearrangement uses TRBV14 and TRBJ2-1, with 7 bases aligning to TRBD1. The CDR3 totals 14 residues. The V segment lost 5 bases and the J segment 3 bases; nucleotides outside the gene matches: 5. CDR1 SGHDT and CDR2 FRDEAV come from the germline V gene. The CDR3 spells CASSLQGTYAEQFF. The sequenced part of the CDR3 DNA is TGTGCCAGCAGCCTACAGGGGACCTATGCT.

In the case of this clone: Genes here carry mouse names. The CDR3 is cut off 4 residues early in the read; its end comes from the germline J gene. V usage is TRBV19 and J usage is TRBJ2-2; 7 bases agree with TRBD1. The CDR3 consists of 16 residues. Trimming removed 4 bases from V and 3 bases from J; junction bases left unmatched: 9. Germline loops: CDR1 FNHDT, CDR2 SITEND (reference sequence). Incomplete CDR3 DNA: TGTGCCAGCAGTCTCTCTGACAGGGAGGACACCGGG. Translation gives CASSLSDREDTG. In full, the CDR3 is CASSLSDREDTGQLYF.

This clone was found many times. Gene names are mouse gene names. The CDR3 end is not reached by the read, which stops 4 residues before it; the germline J gene fills it in. This chain connects TRBV19 to TRBJ1-2; possible D gene TRBD1, 6 bases. The CDR3 contains 14 residues. The germline V and J ends were trimmed by 2 bases and 0 bases, with 8 bases remaining between them. Per the germline V gene, CDR1 is FNHDT and CDR2 is SITEND (reference sequence). CDR3 bases read: TGTGCCAGCAGTATCACAGGGACAAACTCC. It codes for CASSITGTNS. The entire CDR3 reads CASSITGTNSDYTF.